The 23 T cell receptor beta chains given below trace back to one sample, sequenced in a study of T cell changes during pregnancy in multiple sclerosis (dated by TCRdb to the late 2010s). Preparation of the library involved the immunoSEQ multiplex PCR assay. The table was pulled from immuneACCESS by TCRdb, which kept in-frame rearrangements only. Such tables lose some clones; where checked, under half of the loss comes from unresolved V genes, and the rest has no known cause. Here the sample has 65,000 to 80,000 clones; 90% occur a single time. The ten largest clones represent about 1.5% of the sample. The specimen comprised peripheral blood, sampled in the third trimester of pregnancy. These receptor sequences come from a female donor with multiple sclerosis, enrolled in a pregnancy study.

The CDR3 nucleotides read TGTGCCGCTCCCAACTTGAACACTGAAGCTTTCTTT. Translation gives CAAPNLNTEAFF. The genes are TRBV11-1 and TRBJ1-1; D is ambiguous. Germline loops: CDR1 SGHAT, CDR2 FQDESV (reference sequence). CDR3 length equals 12 residues. The V and J ends lost 11 bases and 0 bases respectively, with 10 bases between them.

V is TRBV11-2 and J is TRBJ1-3; possibly TRBD1 for D (6 bases). The germline CDR1 and CDR2 sequences are SGHAT and FQNNGV. The CDR3 contains 16 residues. The V end was cut by 3 bases, the J end by 0 bases, with 12 bases between. CDR3 protein: CASSFLTGLSGNTIYF. CDR3 DNA sequence: TGTGCCAGCAGCTTCCTGACAGGACTCTCTGGAAACACCATATATTTT.

The chain uses TRBV18 and TRBJ2-1, with TRBD2 identical over 7 bases. CDR3 size: 14 residues. Trimming at V came to 4 bases and at J to 4 bases, leaving 4 bases not matched to a gene. Germline values: CDR1 KGHSH, CDR2 LQKENI. For the CDR3, the DNA is TGTGCCAGCTCACAGGGACTACCGTACAATGAGCAGTTCTTC. As protein: CASSQGLPYNEQFF.

This clone has a single count. The chain couples TRBV5-6 to TRBJ2-3; possibly TRBD2 for D (6 bases). Germline CDR1 reads SGHDT; CDR2 reads YYEEEE. This CDR3 has 18 residues. The germline V and J ends were trimmed by 0 bases and 7 bases, with 24 bases remaining between them. The CDR3 DNA sequence: TGTGCCAGCAGCTTGGGTCGCAGGAGGGGACCGTCCTGGTATACGCAGTATTTT. Translating it yields CASSLGRRRGPSWYTQYF. Full variable domain (rest looked up from reference TRBV5-6 and TRBJ2-3): DAGVTQSPTHLIKTRGQQVTLRCSPKSGHDTVSWYQQALGQGPQFIFQYYEEEERQRGNFPDRFSGHQFPNYSSELNVNALLLGDSALYLCASSLGRRRGPSWYTQYFGPGTRLTVL.

The chain recombines TRBV10-3 with TRBJ2-3; possibly TRBD1 for D (6 bases). V lost 6 bases and J lost 3, with 10 bases in between. CDR3 length: 13 amino acids. CDR1 ENHRY and CDR2 SYGVKD come from the germline V gene. In DNA form, the CDR3 reads TGTGCCATCAGGGGGGCAGGGACAGATACGCAGTATTTT. Translating it yields CAIRGAGTDTQYF.

This chain uses TRBV2 with TRBJ2-7; D unresolved. The length of the CDR3 is 14 residues. Germline lookup yields CDR1 SNHLY and CDR2 FYNNEI. Trimming left V 2 bases short and J 0 bases short, with 8 bases between. DNA for the CDR3: TGTGCCAGCAGTGAATATGTAAACTCCTACGAGCAGTACTTC. Its protein product is CASSEYVNSYEQYF.

This clone was seen only a few times. This chain uses TRBV7-9 with TRBJ1-3; D perhaps matches TRBD1 (6 bases). Trimming removed 5 bases at V and 0 bases at J, with 11 bases between. This CDR3 contains 15 residues. The germline V gene encodes CDR1 SEHNR and CDR2 FQNEAQ (reference sequence). The CDR3 nucleotides read TGTGCCAGCAGCAATCCACAGGGCTCTGGAAACACCATATATTTT. Its translation is CASSNPQGSGNTIYF.

The chain recombines TRBV7-9 with TRBJ2-5; no clear D. The CDR3 is 12 residues long. CDR1 is SEHNR and CDR2 is FQNEAQ in the germline V gene (reference sequence). Trimming cost V 3 bases and J 2 bases, with 4 bases left between them. For the CDR3, the DNA is TGTGCCAGCAGCTTCCAGCAAGAGACCCAGTACTTC. Translating gives CASSFQQETQYF.

The rearrangement joins TRBV5-1 to TRBJ2-7; 12 positions agree with TRBD2. There are 19 residues in the CDR3. V was pared by 2 bases and J by 2 bases, with 14 bases of the junction left unmatched. CDR1 is SGHRS, CDR2 YFSETQ, per germline. CDR3 sequence: CASSFRTGLAGGPPYEQYF. In DNA, the CDR3 is TGCGCCAGCAGCTTTAGGACGGGACTAGCGGGCGGGCCCCCCTACGAGCAGTACTTC. Drawing the rest from reference TRBV5-1 and TRBJ2-7, the complete variable domain is KAGVTQTPRYLIKTRGQQVTLSCSPISGHRSVSWYQQTPGQGLQFLFEYFSETQRNKGNFPGRFSGRQFSNSRSEMNVSTLELGDSALYLCASSFRTGLAGGPPYEQYFGPGTRLTVT.

CDR3 bases: TGTGCCAGCAGCCCGTGGCCAGCGGACACTGAAGCTTTCTTT. Its translation is CASSPWPADTEAFF. The V and J genes are TRBV5-6 and TRBJ1-1; unclear D gene. Germline CDR1 is SGHDT and CDR2 is YYEEEE. This CDR3 has 14 amino acids. V was shortened by 4 bases and J by 3 bases, with 13 bases between the two germline ends.

The genes are TRBV14 and TRBJ2-5; 8 positions agree with TRBD1. The CDR3 has 14 residues. Germline trimming cut 2 bases from V and 1 base from J; bases unmatched to any gene: 0. Germline CDR1 is SGHDN and CDR2 is FVKESK. In DNA form, the CDR3 reads TGTGCCAGCAGCCAAACAGGGGGCCAAGAGACCCAGTACTTC. Encoded protein: CASSQTGGQETQYF.

The rearrangement links TRBV2 to TRBJ2-6, with D possibly matching TRBD1 (6 bases). V shed 6 bases and J shed 0 bases, with 12 bases lying between them. The V gene's germline CDR1 is SNHLY and CDR2 FYNNEI. The CDR3 covers 16 residues. CDR3 residues: CASSQGHSSGANVLTF. CDR3 nucleotides: TGTGCCAGCAGCCAGGGACACTCCTCTGGGGCCAACGTCCTGACTTTC.

Here the CDR3 DNA reads TGTGCCAGTAGTATCCGTCACACTTTACCAAGGGACAGGGGGCACGAGCAGTACTTC. Translation: CASSIRHTLPRDRGHEQYF. The chain combines TRBV19 with TRBJ2-7; 12 bases are a match to TRBD1. Trimming at V came to 3 bases and at J to 5 bases, leaving 17 bases not matched to a gene. The CDR3 spans 19 residues. Per the germline V gene, CDR1 is LNHDA and CDR2 is SQIVND (reference sequence).

This chain links TRBV2 with TRBJ1-6; D is possibly TRBD1 (5 bases). Trimming took off 4 bases at V and 9 bases at J, with 10 bases between the two ends. This CDR3 is 13 amino acids long. Germline values: CDR1 SNHLY, CDR2 FYNNEI. The CDR3 bases are TGTGCCAGCAGTGGAGACAGCATTTCACCCCTCCACTTT. Amino acids: CASSGDSISPLHF. Based on the CDR3 plus reference TRBV2 and TRBJ1-6, the full variable domain is EPEVTQTPSHQVTQMGQEVILRCVPISNHLYFYWYRQILGQKVEFLVSFYNNEISEKSEIFDDQFSVERPDGSNFTLKIRSTKLEDSAMYFCASSGDSISPLHFGNGTRLTVT.

This sequence joins TRBV6-5 and TRBJ2-2; TRBD1 might be the D (6 bases). This CDR3 is 15 amino acids long. Germline CDR1 reads MNHEY; CDR2 reads SVGAGI. Trimming took off 3 bases at V and 0 bases at J, with 8 bases between the two ends. CDR3 in DNA: TGTGCCAGCAGTTATGACAGGTCGAACACCGGGGAGCTGTTTTTT. Its protein product is CASSYDRSNTGELFF.

The V gene is TRBV27, the J gene TRBJ1-3, with 7 positions matching TRBD1. Trimming at V came to 6 bases and at J to 0 bases, leaving 5 bases not matched to a gene. CDR3 size: 15 residues. Germline values: CDR1 MNHEY, CDR2 SMNVEV (reference sequence). The CDR3, as DNA: TGTGCCAGCAGCTCGACAGGGAGCTCTGGAAACACCATATATTTT. Translated, it gives CASSSTGSSGNTIYF.

The rearrangement links TRBV2 to TRBJ2-4, with 8 bases that match TRBD2. With V trimmed by 5 bases and J by 1 base, 10 bases remained unmatched. The CDR3 consists of 17 residues. Germline V gene sequence: CDR1 SNHLY, CDR2 FYNNEI. The CDR3 loop reads CASSPGTSSSAKNIQYF. CDR3 sequence (DNA): TGTGCCAGCAGTCCCGGGACTAGTAGTTCGGCCAAAAACATTCAGTACTTC. Looking up the rest from reference TRBV2 and TRBJ2-4 gives the full variable domain: EPEVTQTPSHQVTQMGQEVILRCVPISNHLYFYWYRQILGQKVEFLVSFYNNEISEKSEIFDDQFSVERPDGSNFTLKIRSTKLEDSAMYFCASSPGTSSSAKNIQYFGAGTRLSVL.

The V and J genes are TRBV30 and TRBJ2-3, with 8 positions matching TRBD2. V lost 4 bases and J lost 7; bases outside the gene matches: 7. Germline CDR1 reads GTSNPN; CDR2 reads SVGIG (reference sequence). This CDR3 comprises 13 residues. This CDR3 is CAWTSGSINTQYF. CDR3 DNA sequence: TGTGCCTGGACGAGCGGGAGCATAAATACGCAGTATTTT.

This chain joins TRBV5-1 and TRBJ2-2, with D maybe TRBD1 (5 bases). CDR1 SGHRS and CDR2 YFSETQ come from the germline V gene. The V end lost 4 bases, the J end lost 3 bases, and 13 bases lay between the germline ends. This CDR3 contains 15 residues. The CDR3 DNA reads TGCGCCAGCAGCCTCATAGGGGCTGACACCGGGGAGCTGTTTTTT. Translated: CASSLIGADTGELFF.

The chain links TRBV2 to TRBJ2-2, with 10 bases aligning to TRBD2. Losses at the gene ends were 6 bases for V and 2 bases for J; bases not matched to a gene: 3. The germline gives CDR1 SNHLY, CDR2 FYNNEI. CDR3 length equals 15 residues. The CDR3 here is CASSGTSVNTGELFF. The DNA of the CDR3 is TGTGCCAGCAGCGGGACTAGCGTAAACACCGGGGAGCTGTTTTTT.

V is TRBV19 and J is TRBJ1-2; D uncertain. The ends were cut back, 7 bases at V and 1 base at J, with 4 bases in the middle. Germline CDR1 LNHDA, CDR2 SQIVND (reference sequence). This CDR3 spans 11 amino acids. The CDR3 is CASTYNYGYTF. In nucleotides, the CDR3 is TGTGCCAGTACCTATAACTATGGCTACACCTTC. The variable domain in full, with the rest retrieved from reference TRBV19 and TRBJ1-2, is DGGITQSPKYLFRKEGQNVTLSCEQNLNHDAMYWYRQDPGQGLRLIYYSQIVNDFQKGDIAEGYSVSREKKESFPLTVTSAQKNPTAFYLCASTYNYGYTFGSGTRLTVV.

V gene TRBV19 combines with J gene TRBJ2-7; no reliable D call. Germline CDR1 is LNHDA and CDR2 is SQIVND (reference sequence). V was cut by 5 bases and J by 2 bases, with 10 bases left in between. This CDR3 is 13 amino acids long. CDR3 sequence: CASSPSRAYEQYF. The DNA for the CDR3 is TGTGCCAGTAGTCCGAGTCGGGCCTACGAGCAGTACTTC.

The genes are TRBV2 and TRBJ1-4; TRBD1 might be the D (5 bases). With 7 bases removed from V and 5 bases from J, the gap between germline ends came to 20 bases. The germline V gene has CDR1 SNHLY and CDR2 FYNNEI. The CDR3 runs to 16 residues. CDR3: CASNSQGRAYNEKLFF. The CDR3 DNA reads TGTGCCAGCAACTCCCAGGGAAGAGCCTACAATGAAAAACTGTTTTTT. Supplemented by reference TRBV2 and TRBJ1-4, the full variable domain reads EPEVTQTPSHQVTQMGQEVILRCVPISNHLYFYWYRQILGQKVEFLVSFYNNEISEKSEIFDDQFSVERPDGSNFTLKIRSTKLEDSAMYFCASNSQGRAYNEKLFFGSGTQLSVL.